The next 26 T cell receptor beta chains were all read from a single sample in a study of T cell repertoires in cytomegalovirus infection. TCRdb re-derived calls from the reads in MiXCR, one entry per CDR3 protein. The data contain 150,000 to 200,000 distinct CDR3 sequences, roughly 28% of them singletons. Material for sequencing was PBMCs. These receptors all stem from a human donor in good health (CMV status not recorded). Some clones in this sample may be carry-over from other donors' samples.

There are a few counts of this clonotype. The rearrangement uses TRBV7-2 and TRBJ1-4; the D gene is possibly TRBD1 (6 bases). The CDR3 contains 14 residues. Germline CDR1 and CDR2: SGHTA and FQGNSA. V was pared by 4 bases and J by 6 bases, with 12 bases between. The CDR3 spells CASSSGGAYEKLFF. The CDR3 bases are TGTGCCAGCAGCTCGGGGGGGGCGTATGAAAAACTGTTTTTT.

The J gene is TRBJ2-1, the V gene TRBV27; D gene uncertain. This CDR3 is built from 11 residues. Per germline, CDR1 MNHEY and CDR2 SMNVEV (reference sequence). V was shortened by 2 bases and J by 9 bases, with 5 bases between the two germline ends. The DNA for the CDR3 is TGTGCCAGCAGTTTACCTGGTGAGCAGTTCTTC. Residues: CASSLPGEQFF.

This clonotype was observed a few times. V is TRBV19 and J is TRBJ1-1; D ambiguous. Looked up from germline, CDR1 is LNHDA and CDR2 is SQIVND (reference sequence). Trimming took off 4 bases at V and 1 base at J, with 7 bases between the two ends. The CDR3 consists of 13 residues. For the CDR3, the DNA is TGTGCCAGTAGTACATATAGGAACACTGAAGCTTTCTTT. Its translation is CASSTYRNTEAFF.

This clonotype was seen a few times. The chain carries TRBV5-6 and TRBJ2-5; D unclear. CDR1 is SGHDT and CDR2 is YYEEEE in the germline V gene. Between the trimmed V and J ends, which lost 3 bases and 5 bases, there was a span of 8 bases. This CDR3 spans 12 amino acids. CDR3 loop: CASSYAAETQYF. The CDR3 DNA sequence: TGTGCCAGCAGCTACGCTGCTGAGACCCAGTACTTC.

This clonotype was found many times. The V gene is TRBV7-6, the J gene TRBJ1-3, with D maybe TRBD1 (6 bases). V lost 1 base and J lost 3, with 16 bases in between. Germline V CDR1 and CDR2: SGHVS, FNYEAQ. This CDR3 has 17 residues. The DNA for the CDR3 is TGTGCCAGCAGCTTAGTAGCCAGGGGATCACTTGGAAACACCATATATTTT. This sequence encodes CASSLVARGSLGNTIYF.

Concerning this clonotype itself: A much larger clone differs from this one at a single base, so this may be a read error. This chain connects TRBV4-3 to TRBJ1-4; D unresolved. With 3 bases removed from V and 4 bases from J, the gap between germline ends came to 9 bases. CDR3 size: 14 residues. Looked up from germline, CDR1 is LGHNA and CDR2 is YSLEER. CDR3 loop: CASSHGQNNEKLFF. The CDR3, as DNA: TGCGCCAGCAGCCACGGGCAGAATAATGAAAAACTGTTTTTT.

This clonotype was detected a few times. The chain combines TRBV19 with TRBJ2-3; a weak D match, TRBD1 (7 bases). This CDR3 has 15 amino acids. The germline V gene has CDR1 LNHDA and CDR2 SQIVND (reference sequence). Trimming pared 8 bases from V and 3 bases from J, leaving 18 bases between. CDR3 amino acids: CASALRRGRTDTQYF. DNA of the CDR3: TGTGCCAGTGCCTTAAGGAGGGGGCGGACAGATACGCAGTATTTT.

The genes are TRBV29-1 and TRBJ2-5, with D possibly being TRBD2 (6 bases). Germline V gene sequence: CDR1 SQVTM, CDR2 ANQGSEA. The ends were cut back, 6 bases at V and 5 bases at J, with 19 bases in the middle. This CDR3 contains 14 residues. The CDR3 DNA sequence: TGCAGCGTCCGTAGGGGCGGGGTCGGGGAGACCCAGTACTTC. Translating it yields CSVRRGGVGETQYF.

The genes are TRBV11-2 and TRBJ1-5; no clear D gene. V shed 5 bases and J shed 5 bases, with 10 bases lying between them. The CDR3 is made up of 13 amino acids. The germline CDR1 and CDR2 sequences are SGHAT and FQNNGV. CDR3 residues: CASSRGLDQPQHF. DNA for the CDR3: TGTGCCAGCAGCCGTGGGCTGGATCAGCCCCAGCATTTT.

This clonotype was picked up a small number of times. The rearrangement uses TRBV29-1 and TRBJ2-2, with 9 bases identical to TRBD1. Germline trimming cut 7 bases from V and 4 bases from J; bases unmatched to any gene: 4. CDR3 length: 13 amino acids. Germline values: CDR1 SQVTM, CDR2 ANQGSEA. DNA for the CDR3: TGCAGCGCCGGACAGGGGTCCACCGGGGAGCTGTTTTTT. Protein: CSAGQGSTGELFF.

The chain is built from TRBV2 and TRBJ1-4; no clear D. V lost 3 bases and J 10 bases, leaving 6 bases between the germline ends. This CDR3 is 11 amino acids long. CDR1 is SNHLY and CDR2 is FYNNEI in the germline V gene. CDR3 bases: TGTGCCAGCAGTGATGAGGGAAAACTGTTTTTT. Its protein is CASSDEGKLFF.

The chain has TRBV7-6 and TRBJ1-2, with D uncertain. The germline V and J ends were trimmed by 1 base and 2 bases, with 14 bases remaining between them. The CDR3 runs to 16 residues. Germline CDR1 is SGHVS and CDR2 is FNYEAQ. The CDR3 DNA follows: TGTGCCAGCAGCTTAGAGTTACTAACAGCCAACTATGGCTACACCTTC. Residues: CASSLELLTANYGYTF.

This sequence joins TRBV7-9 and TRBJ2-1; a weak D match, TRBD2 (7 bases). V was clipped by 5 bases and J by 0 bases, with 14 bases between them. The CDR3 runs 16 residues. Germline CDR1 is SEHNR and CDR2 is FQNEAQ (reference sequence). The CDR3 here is CASSPLGGLSYNEQFF. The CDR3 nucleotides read TGTGCCAGCAGCCCCCTGGGGGGGCTCTCCTACAATGAGCAGTTCTTC.

In DNA, the CDR3 is TGTGCCAGCAGCCAACAGACTGGGTTTGGCTACACCTTC. Amino acids: CASSQQTGFGYTF. The chain has TRBV14 and TRBJ1-2, with D uncertain. Germline V gene lookup returns CDR1 SGHDN and CDR2 FVKESK. The CDR3 totals 13 residues. Between the trimmed V and J ends, which lost 2 bases and 7 bases, there was a span of 11 bases.

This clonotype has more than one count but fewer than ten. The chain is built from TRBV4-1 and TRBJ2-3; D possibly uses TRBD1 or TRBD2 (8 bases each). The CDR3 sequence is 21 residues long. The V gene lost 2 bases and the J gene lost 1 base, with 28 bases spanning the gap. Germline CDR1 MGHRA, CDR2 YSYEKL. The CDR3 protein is CASSQPPPGQDSGIRTDTQYF. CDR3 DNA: TGCGCCAGCAGCCAACCGCCCCCGGGACAGGATAGCGGGATCCGCACAGATACGCAGTATTTT.

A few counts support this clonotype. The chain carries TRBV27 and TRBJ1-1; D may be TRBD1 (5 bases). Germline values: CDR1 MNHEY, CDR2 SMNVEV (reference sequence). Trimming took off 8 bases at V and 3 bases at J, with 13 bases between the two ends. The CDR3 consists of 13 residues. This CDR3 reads CASRRGGDTEAFF. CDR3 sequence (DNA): TGTGCCAGCCGACGGGGGGGGGACACTGAAGCTTTCTTT.

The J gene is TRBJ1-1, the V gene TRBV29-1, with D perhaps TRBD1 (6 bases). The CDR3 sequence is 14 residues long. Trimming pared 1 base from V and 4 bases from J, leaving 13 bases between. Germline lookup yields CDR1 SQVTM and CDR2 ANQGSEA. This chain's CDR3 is CSVEGQTGFTEAFF. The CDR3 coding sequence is TGCAGCGTTGAAGGTCAGACAGGCTTCACTGAAGCTTTCTTT.

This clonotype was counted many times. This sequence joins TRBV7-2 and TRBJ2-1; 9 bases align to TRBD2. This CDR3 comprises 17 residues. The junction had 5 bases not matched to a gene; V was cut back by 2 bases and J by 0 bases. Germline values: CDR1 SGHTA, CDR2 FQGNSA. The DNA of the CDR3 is TGTGCCAGCAGCTTACAGGGGCGGGGGGGCTCCTACAATGAGCAGTTCTTC. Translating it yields CASSLQGRGGSYNEQFF.

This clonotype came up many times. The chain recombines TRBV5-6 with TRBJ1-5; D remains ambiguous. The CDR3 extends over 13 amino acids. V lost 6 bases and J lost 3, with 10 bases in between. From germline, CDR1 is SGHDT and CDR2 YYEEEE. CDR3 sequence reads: CASTPRDNQPQHF. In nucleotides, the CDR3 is TGTGCCAGCACCCCAAGGGACAATCAGCCCCAGCATTTT.

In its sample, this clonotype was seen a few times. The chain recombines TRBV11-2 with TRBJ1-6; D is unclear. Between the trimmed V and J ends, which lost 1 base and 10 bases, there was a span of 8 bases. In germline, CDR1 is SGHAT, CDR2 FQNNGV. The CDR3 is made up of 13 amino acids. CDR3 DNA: TGTGCCAGCAGCTTAGGCTTCGCGTCACCCCTCCACTTT. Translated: CASSLGFASPLHF.

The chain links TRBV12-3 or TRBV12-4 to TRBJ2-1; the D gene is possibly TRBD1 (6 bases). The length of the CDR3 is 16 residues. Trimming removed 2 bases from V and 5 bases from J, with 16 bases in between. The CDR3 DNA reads TGTGCCAGCAGTTTAAGGGCAGGGGCCCAACACAATGAGCAGTTCTTC. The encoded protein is CASSLRAGAQHNEQFF.

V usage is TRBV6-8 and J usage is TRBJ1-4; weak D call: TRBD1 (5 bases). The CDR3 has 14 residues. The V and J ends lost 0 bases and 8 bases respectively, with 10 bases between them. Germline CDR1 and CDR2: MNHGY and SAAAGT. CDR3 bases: TGTGCCAGCAGTTACTCGCGAGGGGAGGAAAAACTGTTTTTT. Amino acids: CASSYSRGEEKLFF.

CDR3 nucleotide sequence: TGTGCCAGCAGCGCAAGCGGAGGGGGCTACGAGCAGTACTTC. This codes for CASSASGGGYEQYF. The V and J genes are TRBV9 and TRBJ2-7, with D perhaps given as TRBD1 or TRBD2 (6 bases each). With 3 bases removed from V and 3 bases from J, the gap between germline ends came to 13 bases. The CDR3 extends over 14 amino acids. CDR1 and CDR2 (germline): SGDLS, YYNGEE.

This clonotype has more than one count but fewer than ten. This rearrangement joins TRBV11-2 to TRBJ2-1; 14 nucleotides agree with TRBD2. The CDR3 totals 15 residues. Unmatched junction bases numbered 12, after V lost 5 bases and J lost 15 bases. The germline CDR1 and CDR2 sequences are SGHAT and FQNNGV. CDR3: CASSAGLAGARFWFF. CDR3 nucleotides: TGTGCCAGCAGCGCGGGACTAGCGGGGGCCCGGTTTTGGTTCTTC.

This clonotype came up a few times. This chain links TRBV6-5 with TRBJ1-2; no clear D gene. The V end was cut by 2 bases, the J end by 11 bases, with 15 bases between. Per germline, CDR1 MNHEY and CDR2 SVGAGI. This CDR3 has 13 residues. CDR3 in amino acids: CASSYGEFGLYTF. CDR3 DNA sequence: TGTGCCAGCAGTTACGGGGAGTTCGGACTTTACACCTTC.

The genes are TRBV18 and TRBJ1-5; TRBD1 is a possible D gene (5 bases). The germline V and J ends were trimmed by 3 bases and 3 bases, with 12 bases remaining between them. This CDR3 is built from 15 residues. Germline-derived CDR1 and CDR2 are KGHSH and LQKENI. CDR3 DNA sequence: TGTGCCAGCTCACCGGCTAAGGGGTCCAATCAGCCCCAGCATTTT. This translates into CASSPAKGSNQPQHF.